The rows below give T cell receptor beta chains drawn from one sample of a study of CD4 T cells in relation to SARS-CoV-2 and coronaviruses. Sequenced by immunoSEQ multiplex PCR; TCRdb stores in-frame clones only, minus some. The table has 30,000 to 45,000 clones, approximately 83% seen once. Their specific antigens are unknown. Sequenced sample: naive CD4+ T cells from PBMCs, cultured in vitro. Source of these receptors: an adult with COVID-19. CDR3s include the opening cysteine and the closing phenylalanine or tryptophan. The D gene is left open where the match is weak. Some rows have no size entry. The others give once, few or many, or a class for an expanded clone.

D | J | size | V | DNA | CDR3
NA | TRBJ1-5 | NA | TRBV18 | TGTGCCAGCTCACCACTTGCGGGGACCCTCAATCAGCCCCAGCATTTT | CASSPLAGTLNQPQHF
NA | TRBJ1-3 | NA | TRBV7-2 | TGTGCCAGCAGCTTAGCCACGACACCTTTCACTGGAAACACCATATATTTT | CASSLATTPFTGNTIYF
NA | TRBJ2-7 | NA | TRBV7-9 | TGTGCCAGCACCTATCTTACGACTAACTCCTACGAGCAGTACTTC | CASTYLTTNSYEQYF
NA | TRBJ2-1 | NA | TRBV9 | TGTGCCAGCAGTCGGGACTTCTCGGGTGAGCAGTTCTTC | CASSRDFSGEQFF
TRBD1 | TRBJ1-5 | NA | TRBV5-8 | TGTGCCAGCAGCCGGACAGGTAATAGCAATCAGCCCCAGCATTTT | CASSRTGNSNQPQHF
NA | TRBJ1-2 | NA | TRBV28 | TGTGCCAGCAAATCAACCTCAAGGGGTTTCTATGGCTACACCTTC | CASKSTSRGFYGYTF
TRBD2 | TRBJ2-3 | once | TRBV11-2 | TGTGCCAGCAGCCCCTCGGGGGGAGATACGCAGTATTTT | CASSPSGGDTQYF
NA | TRBJ2-5 | NA | TRBV7-9 | TGTGCCAGCAGCACCGGACAGCAAGAGACCCAGTACTTC | CASSTGQQETQYF
TRBD1 | TRBJ1-1 | NA | TRBV30 | TGTGCCTGGAGCCAGGGGGGAAGCACTGAAGCTTTCTTT | CAWSQGGSTEAFF
NA | TRBJ2-6 | NA | TRBV5-1 | TGCGCCAGCAGCTTGGGGCGATATGGGGCCAACGTCCTGACTTTC | CASSLGRYGANVLTF
NA | TRBJ2-3 | once | TRBV19 | TGTGCCAGTAGTCACACAGATACGCAGTATTTT | CASSHTDTQYF
NA | TRBJ1-2 | few | TRBV3-1/TRBV3-2 | TGTGCCAGCAGCCAGACCTACGGTAGCGGCTACACCTTC | CASSQTYGSGYTF
NA | TRBJ1-5 | NA | TRBV5-6 | TGTGCCAGCAGCGGGGGAACAGGGATCGGCAATCAGCCCCAGCATTTT | CASSGGTGIGNQPQHF
TRBD1 | TRBJ2-3 | NA | TRBV5-1 | TGCGCCAGCAGCTCGACAGGGGGCGCCGGCACAGATACGCAGTATTTT | CASSSTGGAGTDTQYF
NA | TRBJ2-7 | NA | TRBV30 | TGTGCCTGGAGTGTCCGGGGCAGGTACGAGCAGTACTTC | CAWSVRGRYEQYF
NA | TRBJ2-5 | NA | TRBV21-1 | TGTGCCAGCAGCACCGTAGGGACTAGCGGGATAAAGACCCAGTACTTC | CASSTVGTSGIKTQYF
NA | TRBJ1-6 | NA | TRBV30 | TGTGCCTGGAGTGCCTCGGGACTTAGCTATAATTCACCCCTCCACTTT | CAWSASGLSYNSPLHF
NA | TRBJ1-2 | NA | TRBV7-9 | TGTGCCAGCAGCTTAAGGGCGGATGGCTACACCTTC | CASSLRADGYTF
TRBD2 | TRBJ2-3 | NA | TRBV5-6 | TGTGCCAGCCGCCCTGGGACTAGCGGGACAGATACGCAGTATTTT | CASRPGTSGTDTQYF
TRBD2 | TRBJ2-7 | NA | TRBV7-2 | TGTGCCAGCAGCTCCACGCCCGGGACTAGCGAGTCCTACGAGCAGTACTTC | CASSSTPGTSESYEQYF
TRBD2 | TRBJ2-5 | NA | TRBV5-1 | TGCGCCAGCAGATCGACTAGCGGACAAGAGACCCAGTACTTC | CASRSTSGQETQYF
NA | TRBJ1-2 | NA | TRBV19 | TGTGCCAGTAGTATAAATCAGGGTTCGGAGGGTGGCTACACCTTC | CASSINQGSEGGYTF
NA | TRBJ2-7 | NA | TRBV3-1/TRBV3-2 | TGTGCCAGCAGCCGAACAGGACAATACTACGAGCAGTACTTC | CASSRTGQYYEQYF
TRBD1 | TRBJ1-2 | NA | TRBV2 | TGTGCCAGCGGACAGGGGGTGAACTATGGCTACACCTTC | CASGQGVNYGYTF
NA | TRBJ2-1 | few | TRBV6-2/TRBV6-3 | TGTGCCAGCACCCCACCCAACAATGAGCAGTTCTTC | CASTPPNNEQFF
NA | TRBJ2-1 | NA | TRBV24-1 | TGTGCCACCAACAAAGTAGGGGGATCGGATGAGCAGTTCTTC | CATNKVGGSDEQFF
NA | TRBJ1-6 | medium-sized | TRBV27 | TGTGCCAGCAGAAGGCGACTGATTAATTCACCCCTCCACTTT | CASRRRLINSPLHF